A single sample gave rise to the 5 T cell receptor beta chains below, sequenced in a study of early stage breast cancer tumors. The repertoire was sequenced with immunoSEQ multiplex PCR; TCRdb's copy has only in-frame clones and lacks some. Among nearly 70,000 clones listed, less than 90% were seen once. Sequenced material: blood. Receptor source: a person aged 40 to 50 with breast cancer.

The gene calls are TRBV5-6 and TRBJ2-2; weak D call: TRBD2 (5 bases). CDR3 length: 15 residues. Per germline, CDR1 SGHDT and CDR2 YYEEEE. V shed 4 bases and J shed 5 bases, with 15 bases lying between them. The chain's CDR3 is CASSRGTGRTGELFF. In DNA form, the CDR3 reads TGTGCCAGCAGCCGGGGAACTGGTAGGACCGGGGAGCTGTTTTTT.

V usage is TRBV5-1 and J usage is TRBJ2-2, with TRBD1 matching over 9 bases. The V gene's germline CDR1 is SGHRS and CDR2 YFSETQ. V shed 6 bases and J 4 bases; nucleotides not matched to a gene: 4. The CDR3 loop spans 14 amino acids. The CDR3 is CASKGTGTTGELFF. The DNA for the CDR3 is TGCGCCAGCAAGGGGACAGGGACCACCGGGGAGCTGTTTTTT. The full variable domain, in which reference TRBV5-1 and TRBJ2-2 provide the parts outside the CDR3, is KAGVTQTPRYLIKTRGQQVTLSCSPISGHRSVSWYQQTPGQGLQFLFEYFSETQRNKGNFPGRFSGRQFSNSRSEMNVSTLELGDSALYLCASKGTGTTGELFFGEGSRLTVL.

The chain recombines TRBV18 with TRBJ1-1, with D possibly matching TRBD1 (5 bases). The V end lost 3 bases, the J end lost 4 bases, and 12 bases lay between the germline ends. Looked up from germline, CDR1 is KGHSH and CDR2 is LQKENI. The CDR3 loop spans 14 amino acids. The CDR3, as DNA: TGTGCCAGCTCACCCAGCCAGGGACTCACTGAAGCTTTCTTT. This codes for CASSPSQGLTEAFF.

This clone was counted only a few times. V and J are TRBV7-9 and TRBJ1-4; the D gene is possibly TRBD1 (5 bases). The CDR3 totals 12 residues. From germline, CDR1 is SEHNR and CDR2 FQNEAQ (reference sequence). V was cut by 5 bases and J by 8 bases, with 9 bases left in between. The CDR3 bases are TGTGCCAGCAGCGTCAGGGCGGAAAAACTGTTTTTT. Protein: CASSVRAEKLFF.

The chain carries TRBV11-3 and TRBJ1-1; tentatively, D is TRBD1 (6 bases). Germline CDR1 SGHNT, CDR2 YENEEA. V lost 4 bases to trimming and J lost 8 bases, with 14 bases between them. The CDR3 length is 13 residues. CDR3 region: CASSSVGAAEAFF. For the CDR3, the DNA is TGTGCCAGCAGCTCCGTGGGGGCAGCAGAAGCTTTCTTT.